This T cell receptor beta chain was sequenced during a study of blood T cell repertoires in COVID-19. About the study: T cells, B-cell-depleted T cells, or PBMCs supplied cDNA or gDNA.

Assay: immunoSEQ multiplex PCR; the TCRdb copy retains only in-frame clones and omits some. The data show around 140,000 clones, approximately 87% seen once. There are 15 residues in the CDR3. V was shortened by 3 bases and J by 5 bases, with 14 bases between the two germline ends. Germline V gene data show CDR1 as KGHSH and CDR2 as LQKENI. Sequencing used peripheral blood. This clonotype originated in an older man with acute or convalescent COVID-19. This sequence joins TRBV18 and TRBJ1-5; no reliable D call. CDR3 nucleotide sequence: TGTGCCAGCTCACCGGGAGAACGATGGGATCAGCCCCAGCATTTT. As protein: CASSPGERWDQPQHF.